The clone carrying this T cell receptor beta chain was counted a few times. This entry is derived from a study of T cell changes during pregnancy in multiple sclerosis. Losses at the gene ends were 5 bases for V and 7 bases for J; bases not matched to a gene: 5. Germline CDR1 is SEHNR and CDR2 is FQNEAQ (reference sequence). The CDR3 is 15 residues long. TCRdb's table, derived via immunoSEQ multiplex PCR, lists solely in-frame clones and lacks some. The sample includes over 90,000 clones, about nine tenths of them seen just once. The starting material was peripheral blood, obtained in the second trimester of pregnancy. This receptor was taken from a female donor in good health, enrolled as a control in a pregnancy study. The genes are TRBV7-9 and TRBJ1-6, with 10 positions matching TRBD1. CDR3 residues: CASSTGQGWNSPLHF. The CDR3 region has the DNA TGTGCCAGCAGCACGGGACAGGGGTGGAATTCACCCCTCCACTTT.